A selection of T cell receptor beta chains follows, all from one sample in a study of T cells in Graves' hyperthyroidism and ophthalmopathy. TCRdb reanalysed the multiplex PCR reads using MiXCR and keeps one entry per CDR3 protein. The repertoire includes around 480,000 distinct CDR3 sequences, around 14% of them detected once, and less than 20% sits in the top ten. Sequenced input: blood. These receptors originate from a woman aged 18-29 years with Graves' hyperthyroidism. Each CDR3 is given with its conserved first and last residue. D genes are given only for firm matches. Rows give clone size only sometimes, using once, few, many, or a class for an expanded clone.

CDR3 protein: CASSPSGTSAYNEQFF
J gene: TRBJ2-1
V gene: TRBV18
clone size: few
D gene: TRBD2

CDR3 protein: CASSDGRGTGELLF
J gene: TRBJ2-2
V gene: TRBV2
clone size: -
D gene: TRBD2

CDR3 protein: CSASSDNYEQYF
J gene: TRBJ2-7
V gene: TRBV20-1
clone size: many
D gene: -

CDR3 protein: CASSPTGAGYNEQFF
J gene: TRBJ2-1
V gene: TRBV11-2
clone size: many
D gene: -

CDR3 protein: CASRDPSGVEQFF
J gene: TRBJ2-1
V gene: TRBV11-1
clone size: -
D gene: TRBD2

CDR3 protein: CASSYPGTSGEDEQYF
J gene: TRBJ2-7
V gene: TRBV6-5
clone size: few
D gene: TRBD2

CDR3 protein: CASSEDVNTEAFF
J gene: TRBJ1-1
V gene: TRBV6-1
clone size: many
D gene: -

CDR3 protein: CASRIRPGGLTFSTDTQYF
J gene: TRBJ2-3
V gene: TRBV27
clone size: many
D gene: TRBD2

CDR3 protein: CSVVVGGSGEQFF
J gene: TRBJ2-1
V gene: TRBV29-1
clone size: few
D gene: -

CDR3 protein: CASRVANTEAFF
J gene: TRBJ1-1
V gene: TRBV5-1
clone size: many
D gene: -

CDR3 protein: CSLLGNMNTEAFF
J gene: TRBJ1-1
V gene: TRBV29-1
clone size: -
D gene: -

CDR3 protein: CASRTGVTEAFF
J gene: TRBJ1-1
V gene: TRBV27
clone size: -
D gene: TRBD1

CDR3 protein: CSAMRLAKNIQYF
J gene: TRBJ2-4
V gene: TRBV20-1
clone size: -
D gene: -

CDR3 protein: CASRLGGGVYYTF
J gene: TRBJ1-2
V gene: TRBV12-3/TRBV12-4
clone size: many
D gene: -

CDR3 protein: CASSSNYDYNEQFF
J gene: TRBJ2-1
V gene: TRBV11-1
clone size: many
D gene: -

CDR3 protein: CASSLPLRETQYF
J gene: TRBJ2-5
V gene: TRBV5-1
clone size: -
D gene: -

CDR3 protein: CASSPGTGEGAYEQYF
J gene: TRBJ2-7
V gene: TRBV4-2
clone size: -
D gene: -

CDR3 protein: CVSSRLRGTDTQYF
J gene: TRBJ2-3
V gene: TRBV11-1
clone size: -
D gene: -

CDR3 protein: CASRPGTGAGDYGYTF
J gene: TRBJ1-2
V gene: TRBV9
clone size: -
D gene: TRBD1

CDR3 protein: CASRLSGDTQYF
J gene: TRBJ2-3
V gene: TRBV7-9
clone size: many
D gene: -

CDR3 protein: CASSEGDRVPPQHF
J gene: TRBJ1-5
V gene: TRBV6-1
clone size: -
D gene: TRBD1

CDR3 protein: CAWSGRRAFF
J gene: TRBJ1-1
V gene: TRBV30
clone size: -
D gene: -

CDR3 protein: CASSAVRGIAFF
J gene: TRBJ1-1
V gene: TRBV6-1
clone size: many
D gene: TRBD1

CDR3 protein: CASSLEAGTGGRGNTEAFF
J gene: TRBJ1-1
V gene: TRBV7-6
clone size: -
D gene: TRBD1

CDR3 protein: CSATLQGARQETQYF
J gene: TRBJ2-5
V gene: TRBV20-1
clone size: many
D gene: TRBD1

CDR3 protein: CASSLDVNTGELFF
J gene: TRBJ2-2
V gene: TRBV7-3
clone size: -
D gene: -

CDR3 protein: CATHPPIAGILYEQYF
J gene: TRBJ2-7
V gene: TRBV6-1
clone size: many
D gene: TRBD2

CDR3 protein: CSARPPKNYEQYF
J gene: TRBJ2-7
V gene: TRBV20-1
clone size: many
D gene: -

CDR3 protein: CASSSAPSSYNEQFF
J gene: TRBJ2-1
V gene: TRBV7-3
clone size: many
D gene: -

CDR3 protein: CASSFGQGVSYTF
J gene: TRBJ1-2
V gene: TRBV27
clone size: many
D gene: -

CDR3 protein: CASSLDLGQVSYEQYF
J gene: TRBJ2-7
V gene: TRBV11-2
clone size: many
D gene: TRBD1

CDR3 protein: CASSRLAGVRDNEQFF
J gene: TRBJ2-1
V gene: TRBV12-3/TRBV12-4
clone size: many
D gene: TRBD2

CDR3 protein: CASSISQANTEAFF
J gene: TRBJ1-1
V gene: TRBV19
clone size: many
D gene: -

CDR3 protein: CSVGRGGNEQYF
J gene: TRBJ2-7
V gene: TRBV29-1
clone size: -
D gene: -

CDR3 protein: CASSSRTSGNEQFF
J gene: TRBJ2-1
V gene: TRBV3-1
clone size: many
D gene: TRBD2

CDR3 protein: CASRAPGQGHQPQHF
J gene: TRBJ1-5
V gene: TRBV27
clone size: many
D gene: TRBD1

CDR3 protein: CSADGRLAGQGRTDTQYF
J gene: TRBJ2-3
V gene: TRBV20-1
clone size: many
D gene: TRBD2

CDR3 protein: CASSDETSLPSGTNVLTF
J gene: TRBJ2-6
V gene: TRBV25-1
clone size: -
D gene: -

CDR3 protein: CASSYWLAGGQETQYF
J gene: TRBJ2-5
V gene: TRBV6-2/TRBV6-3
clone size: many
D gene: TRBD2

CDR3 protein: CASSMRAAYSNQPQHF
J gene: TRBJ1-5
V gene: TRBV19
clone size: -
D gene: -

CDR3 protein: CASSYSVRGERAATDTQYF
J gene: TRBJ2-3
V gene: TRBV6-5
clone size: many
D gene: TRBD2

CDR3 protein: CASSLSPRTSGSRTDTQYF
J gene: TRBJ2-3
V gene: TRBV11-1
clone size: once
D gene: TRBD2

CDR3 protein: CASSYQGAEGNTIYF
J gene: TRBJ1-3
V gene: TRBV5-4
clone size: -
D gene: TRBD1

CDR3 protein: CASSSRQGRAPYEQYF
J gene: TRBJ2-7
V gene: TRBV7-8
clone size: many
D gene: -

CDR3 protein: CSAGSPRQGDYGYTF
J gene: TRBJ1-2
V gene: TRBV20-1
clone size: few
D gene: TRBD1

CDR3 protein: CASRELAGIQETQYF
J gene: TRBJ2-5
V gene: TRBV6-2/TRBV6-3
clone size: -
D gene: TRBD2

CDR3 protein: CSARESGTGHEQFF
J gene: TRBJ2-1
V gene: TRBV20-1
clone size: many
D gene: -

CDR3 protein: CASSLEGRVNQPQHF
J gene: TRBJ1-5
V gene: TRBV7-8
clone size: -
D gene: -

CDR3 protein: CSARPGLAGGEQYF
J gene: TRBJ2-7
V gene: TRBV20-1
clone size: -
D gene: TRBD2

CDR3 protein: CASSGAGDGYNEQFF
J gene: TRBJ2-1
V gene: TRBV7-3
clone size: -
D gene: TRBD2

CDR3 protein: CASSRREGREQFF
J gene: TRBJ2-1
V gene: TRBV7-9
clone size: once
D gene: TRBD2

CDR3 protein: CATSRDRTGNGYTF
J gene: TRBJ1-2
V gene: TRBV15
clone size: many
D gene: TRBD1

CDR3 protein: CASSRGLAQGNEQFF
J gene: TRBJ2-1
V gene: TRBV6-2/TRBV6-3
clone size: -
D gene: TRBD2

CDR3 protein: CASSTGGDTGELFF
J gene: TRBJ2-2
V gene: TRBV5-1
clone size: many
D gene: -

CDR3 protein: CASSIRGLSYNEQFF
J gene: TRBJ2-1
V gene: TRBV19
clone size: few
D gene: -